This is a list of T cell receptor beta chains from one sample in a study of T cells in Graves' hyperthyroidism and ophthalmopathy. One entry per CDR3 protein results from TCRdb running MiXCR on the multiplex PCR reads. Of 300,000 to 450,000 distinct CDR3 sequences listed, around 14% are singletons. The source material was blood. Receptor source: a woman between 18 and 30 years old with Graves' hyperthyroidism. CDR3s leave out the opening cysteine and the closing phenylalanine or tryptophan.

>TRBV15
ATRNQGADGYT
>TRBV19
ASSIRPEPAKNIQY
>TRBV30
AWSASGSHEQY
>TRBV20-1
SAREGRLAGVYEQF
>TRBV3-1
ASSQDTGSQGYT
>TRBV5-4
ASSLEAGASEQF
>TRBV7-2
ASSRRAGWDEKLF
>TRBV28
ASSFRTGVSETQY
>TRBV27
ASRLGDTQY
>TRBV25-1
ASSESGSAYNSPLH
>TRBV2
ASSEMRVAEQY
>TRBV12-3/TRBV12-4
ASGGPGHSYNEQF
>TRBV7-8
ASSLAVRAPDTDTQY
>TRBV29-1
SVGTDGVGAQY
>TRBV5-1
ASSFSGGVGDEQF
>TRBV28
ASSLVRRGNQPQH
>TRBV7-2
ASSLSAGMDTGELF
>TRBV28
ASSLRRGRGRTGELF
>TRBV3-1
ASSQGGDKLF
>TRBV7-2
ASPPGGSDRASGIGETQY
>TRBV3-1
ASSLAVIAGSYNEQF
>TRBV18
ASSTNFYGGNTDTQY
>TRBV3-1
ASSQGLKDTEAF
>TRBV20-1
SQSGGTRRTTEAF